This record covers a single TCR beta chain. The sample belongs to a study of cytomegalovirus exposure and HLA in healthy donors. PCR primers comprised 60 Vbeta and 13 Jbeta primers. Profiling relied on immunoSEQ multiplex PCR, and the TCRdb table lists in-frame clones only, not all of them. The repertoire includes some 130,000 clones, 77% of them detected once, and 2% to 2.5% sits in the top ten. Germline V gene data show CDR1 as SNHLY and CDR2 as FYNNEI. V was clipped by 6 bases and J by 3 bases; unmatched bases: 9. CDR3 length equals 16 residues. This sequence joins TRBV2 and TRBJ1-5; 9 nucleotides match TRBD1. The TCR comes from a man aged 25 to 45 in good health and CMV-seronegative. Sequenced sample: PBMCs. The CDR3 protein is CASSGPGQGNNQPQHF. Here the CDR3 DNA reads TGTGCCAGCAGCGGACCGGGACAGGGAAACAATCAGCCCCAGCATTTT.